This TCR beta chain comes out of a study of T cell repertoires in cytomegalovirus infection. This clonotype was seen a few times. Its antigen is not known. MiXCR was run by TCRdb on the reads, yielding one entry per CDR3 protein. The sample includes approximately 500,000 distinct CDR3 sequences, roughly a third seen only once; the top ten take roughly 15%. This TCR was recovered from a human donor in good health (CMV status not recorded). Some clones in this sample may be carry-over from other donors' samples. The sample was cultured PBMCs, taken from culture after CMV antigen stimulation.

This chain's CDR3 is CASTTGGNEKLFF. CDR3 bases: TGTGCCAGCACGACAGGGGGCAACGAAAAACTGTTTTTT. J is TRBJ1-4 and V is TRBV7-9; TRBD1 matches at 10 bases. The length of the CDR3 is 13 residues. The trim removed 7 bases at V and 8 bases at J, leaving 4 bases unmatched. CDR1 is SEHNR, CDR2 FQNEAQ, per germline (reference sequence).